This T cell receptor beta chain was sequenced in a study of CD8 T cells in Susac syndrome. RNA in amounts of roughly 0.5 to 1 ug was reverse transcribed with random hexamers. Multiplex PCR with immunoSEQ amplified the TCR beta CDR3 across 54 Vbeta and 13 Jbeta. Using its own MiXCR run on the immunoSEQ multiplex PCR reads, TCRdb lists one record per CDR3 protein. The table records some 260,000 distinct CDR3 sequences, 93% of them present only once. Trimming took 5 bases from V and 8 from J; bases not matched to a gene: 7. The CDR3 has 15 amino acids. CDR1 and CDR2 (germline): KGHDR, SFDVKD. Sequencing of TCR beta, carried out with a high-throughput approach, was applied to CD8+ and CD4+ T cells from the blood. Each multiple sclerosis control was a treatment-naive patient with relapsing-remitting disease that was either stable or active.

The origin of this receptor is a human donor with multiple sclerosis. This rearrangement joins TRBV24-1 to TRBJ2-1, with 11 positions matching TRBD1. The sample was CD4+ T cells from PBMCs. Here the CDR3 reads CATSVGQGARDEQFF. CDR3 nucleotide sequence: TGTGCCACCAGTGTAGGACAGGGGGCGCGGGATGAGCAGTTCTTC.